What follows is one T cell receptor beta chain and its context. The data are from a study of blood T cell repertoires in COVID-19. The protocol was immunoSEQ multiplex PCR, while the TCRdb copy is restricted to in-frame clones and leaves out a portion. This table holds around 150,000 clones, roughly 93% found once. CDR3 length equals 15 residues. CDR1 is SGDLS, CDR2 YYNGEE, per germline. Trimming at V came to 2 bases and at J to 3 bases, leaving 8 bases not matched to a gene. The rearrangement links TRBV9 to TRBJ2-7, with 7 bases fitting TRBD1. Sequencing used peripheral blood. The TCR originated in a man between 18 and 35 years old with acute or convalescent COVID-19. CDR3: CASSVSEGARYEQYF. Written as DNA, the CDR3 is TGTGCCAGCAGCGTCAGCGAGGGGGCACGCTACGAGCAGTACTTC.